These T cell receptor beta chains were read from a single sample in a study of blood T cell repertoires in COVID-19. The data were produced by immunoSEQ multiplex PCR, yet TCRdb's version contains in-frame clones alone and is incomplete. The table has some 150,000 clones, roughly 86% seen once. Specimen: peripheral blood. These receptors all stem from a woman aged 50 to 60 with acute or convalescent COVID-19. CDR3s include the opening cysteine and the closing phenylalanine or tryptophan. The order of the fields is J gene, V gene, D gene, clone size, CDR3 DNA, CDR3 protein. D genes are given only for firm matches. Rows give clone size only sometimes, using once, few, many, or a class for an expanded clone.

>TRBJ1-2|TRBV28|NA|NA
TGTGCCAGCAGCCAATCAGGGGACTATGGCTACACCTTC
CASSQSGDYGYTF
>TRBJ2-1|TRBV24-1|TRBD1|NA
TGTGCCACCAGTGATTTGGTGGGACAGGGCGGAGGCAATGAGCAGTTCTTC
CATSDLVGQGGGNEQFF
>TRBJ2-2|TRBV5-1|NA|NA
TGCGCCAGCAGCTTCGAGACCGGGGAGCTGTTTTTT
CASSFETGELFF
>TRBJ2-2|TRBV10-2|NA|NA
TGCGCCAGCAGTGAGCTTTGGAGCACCGGGGAGCTGTTTTTT
CASSELWSTGELFF
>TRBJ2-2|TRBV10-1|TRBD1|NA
TGCGCCACCCAGACAGGGGAAGGCACCGGGGAGCTGTTTTTT
CATQTGEGTGELFF
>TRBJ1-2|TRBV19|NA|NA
TGTGCCAGTAGTATAGATGGACAACTTAACTATGGCTACACCTTC
CASSIDGQLNYGYTF
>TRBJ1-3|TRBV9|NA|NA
TGTGCCAGCAGCGTAGATGTGTTAGGAAACACCATATATTTT
CASSVDVLGNTIYF
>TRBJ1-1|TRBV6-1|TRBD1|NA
TGTGCCAGCAGTGAATGGGGACAGTTGAACACTGAAGCTTTCTTT
CASSEWGQLNTEAFF
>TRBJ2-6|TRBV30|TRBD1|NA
TGTGCCTGGAGTGCAGGACAGGCTGGGGCCAACGTCCTGACTTTC
CAWSAGQAGANVLTF
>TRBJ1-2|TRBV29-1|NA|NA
TGCAGCGTTGAAGCGCCAGGGGCGAAACTCTATGGCTACACCTTC
CSVEAPGAKLYGYTF
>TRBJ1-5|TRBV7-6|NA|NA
TGTGCCAGCAGCCCCGTAGGGGGTAGGAGCAATCAGCCCCAGCATTTT
CASSPVGGRSNQPQHF
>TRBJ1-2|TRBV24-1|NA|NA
TGTGCCATCTACAGGATTAACTATGGCTACACCTTC
CAIYRINYGYTF
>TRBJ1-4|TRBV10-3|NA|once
TGTGCCATCAGTCCCCAGGAAGCAACTAATGAAAAACTGTTTTTT
CAISPQEATNEKLFF
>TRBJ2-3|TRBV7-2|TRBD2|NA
TGTGCCAGCAGCAAACAGCGGGAGCTAGTCATTGGAGATACGCAGTATTTT
CASSKQRELVIGDTQYF
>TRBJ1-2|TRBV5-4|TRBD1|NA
TGTGCCAGCAGCGGGGACACAGGGGTCTATGGCTACACCTTC
CASSGDTGVYGYTF
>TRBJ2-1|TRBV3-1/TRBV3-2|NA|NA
TGTGCCAGCAGCCAAGACTACCCCCACAGTGAGCAGTTCTTC
CASSQDYPHSEQFF
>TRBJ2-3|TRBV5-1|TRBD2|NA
TGCGCCAGCAGCATAACTAGCGCAGATACGCAGTATTTT
CASSITSADTQYF
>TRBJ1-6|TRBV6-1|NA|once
TGTGCCAGCAGTGAAGAGGAGGCCAGCTCCTATAATTCACCCCTCCACTTT
CASSEEEASSYNSPLHF
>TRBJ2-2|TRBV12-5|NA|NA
TGTGCTAGTGAACCCGGGACATGGGGGACCGGGGAGCTGTTTTTT
CASEPGTWGTGELFF